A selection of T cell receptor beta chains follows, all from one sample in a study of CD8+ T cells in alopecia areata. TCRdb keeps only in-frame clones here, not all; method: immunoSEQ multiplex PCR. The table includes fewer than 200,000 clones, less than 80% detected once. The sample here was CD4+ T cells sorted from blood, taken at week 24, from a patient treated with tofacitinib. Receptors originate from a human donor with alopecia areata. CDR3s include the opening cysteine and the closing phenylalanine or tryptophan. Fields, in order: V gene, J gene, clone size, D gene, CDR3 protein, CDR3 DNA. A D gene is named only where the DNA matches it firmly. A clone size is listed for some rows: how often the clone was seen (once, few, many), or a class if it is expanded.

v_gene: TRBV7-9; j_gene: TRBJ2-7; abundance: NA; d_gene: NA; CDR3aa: CASSFDSTYEQYF; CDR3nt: TGTGCCAGCAGCTTTGACAGCACCTACGAGCAGTACTTC
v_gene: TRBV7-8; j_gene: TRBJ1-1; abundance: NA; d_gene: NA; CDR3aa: CASRLQGKNTEAFF; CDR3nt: TGTGCCAGCAGGCTGCAGGGGAAGAACACTGAAGCTTTCTTT
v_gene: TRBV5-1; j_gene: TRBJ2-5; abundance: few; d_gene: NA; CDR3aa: CASSLGGKETQYF; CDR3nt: TGCGCCAGCAGCCTTGGTGGTAAAGAGACCCAGTACTTC
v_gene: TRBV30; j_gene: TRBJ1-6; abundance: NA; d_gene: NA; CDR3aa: CAWRGQSNSPLHF; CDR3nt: TGTGCCTGGAGAGGACAGAGCAATTCACCCCTCCACTTT
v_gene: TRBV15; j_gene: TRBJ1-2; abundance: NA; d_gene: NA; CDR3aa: CATSREPDSNYGYTF; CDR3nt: TGTGCCACCAGCAGAGAACCGGACAGTAACTATGGCTACACCTTC
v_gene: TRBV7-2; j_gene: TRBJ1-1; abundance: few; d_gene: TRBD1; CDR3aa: CASSLVSGGRDTEAFF; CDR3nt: TGTGCCAGCAGCTTAGTCTCAGGGGGCAGGGACACTGAAGCTTTCTTT
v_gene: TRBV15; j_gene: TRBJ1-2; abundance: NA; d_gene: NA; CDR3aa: CATSRDMEQGYGYTF; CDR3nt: TGTGCCACCAGCAGAGATATGGAGCAGGGCTATGGCTACACCTTC
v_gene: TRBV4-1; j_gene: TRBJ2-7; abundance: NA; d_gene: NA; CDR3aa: CASSQVSASSFYEQYF; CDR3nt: TGCGCCAGCAGCCAAGTTTCTGCTAGCAGCTTCTACGAGCAGTACTTC
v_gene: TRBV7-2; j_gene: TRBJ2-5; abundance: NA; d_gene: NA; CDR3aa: CASSLDWKTQYF; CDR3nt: TGTGCCAGCAGCTTAGATTGGAAGACCCAGTACTTC
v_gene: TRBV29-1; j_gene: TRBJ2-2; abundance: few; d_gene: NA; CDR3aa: CSVGDRSNTGELFF; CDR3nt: TGCAGCGTTGGGGACCGTTCGAACACCGGGGAGCTGTTTTTT
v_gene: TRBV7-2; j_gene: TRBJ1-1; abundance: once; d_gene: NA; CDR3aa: CASSLGGRNTEAFF; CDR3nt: TGTGCCAGCAGCTTAGGGGGGCGGAACACTGAAGCTTTCTTT
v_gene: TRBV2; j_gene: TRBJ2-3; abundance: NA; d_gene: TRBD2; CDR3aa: CASSESGGSTDTQYF; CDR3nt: TGTGCCAGCAGTGAGAGCGGGGGTAGCACAGATACGCAGTATTTT
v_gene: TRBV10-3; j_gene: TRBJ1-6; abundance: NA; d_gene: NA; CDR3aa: CAISGANSPLHF; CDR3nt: TGTGCCATCAGTGGAGCGAATTCACCCCTCCACTTT
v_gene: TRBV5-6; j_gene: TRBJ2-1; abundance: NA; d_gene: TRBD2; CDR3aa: CATSPIRGGIDNEQFF; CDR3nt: TGTGCCACCAGCCCAATACGCGGGGGGATTGACAATGAGCAGTTCTTC
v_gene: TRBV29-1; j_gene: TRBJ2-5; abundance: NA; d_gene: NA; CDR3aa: CSAEAHQETQYF; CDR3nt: TGCAGCGCTGAGGCCCACCAAGAGACCCAGTACTTC
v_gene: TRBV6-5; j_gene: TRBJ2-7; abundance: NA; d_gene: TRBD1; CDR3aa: CASSFDRGNAYEQYF; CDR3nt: TGTGCCAGCAGTTTCGACAGGGGGAACGCCTACGAGCAGTACTTC
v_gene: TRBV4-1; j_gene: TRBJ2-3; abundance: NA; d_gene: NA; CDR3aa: CASSQEGGRGGTADTQYF; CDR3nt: TGCGCCAGCAGCCAAGAGGGAGGCAGGGGGGGGACGGCAGATACGCAGTATTTT
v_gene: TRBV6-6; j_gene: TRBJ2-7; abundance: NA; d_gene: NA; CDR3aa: CASSLSRRSYEEQYF; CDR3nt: TGTGCCAGCAGCCTCAGCCGACGATCCTACGAAGAGCAGTACTTC
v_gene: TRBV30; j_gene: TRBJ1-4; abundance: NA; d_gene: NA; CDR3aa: CAWSRTGDNEKLFF; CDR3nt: TGTGCCTGGAGTAGAACGGGAGATAACGAAAAACTGTTTTTT
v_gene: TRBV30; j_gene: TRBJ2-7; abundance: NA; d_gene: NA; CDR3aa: CAWSALALGQYF; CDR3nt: TGTGCCTGGAGTGCTCTAGCCTTAGGGCAGTACTTC
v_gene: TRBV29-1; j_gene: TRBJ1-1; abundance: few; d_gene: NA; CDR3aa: CSVDLSHTEAFF; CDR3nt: TGCAGCGTTGATTTGTCGCACACTGAAGCTTTCTTT
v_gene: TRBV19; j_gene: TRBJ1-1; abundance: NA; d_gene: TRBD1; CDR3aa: CASSAKGAPGTEAFF; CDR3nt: TGTGCCAGTAGCGCAAAGGGGGCCCCGGGGACTGAAGCTTTCTTT
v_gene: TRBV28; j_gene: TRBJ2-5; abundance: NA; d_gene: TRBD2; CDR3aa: CASRSGSGNQETQYF; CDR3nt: TGTGCCAGCCGTTCGGGTAGCGGGAACCAAGAGACCCAGTACTTC
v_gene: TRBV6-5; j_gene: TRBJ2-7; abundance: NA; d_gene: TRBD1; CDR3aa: CASRETGSYEQYF; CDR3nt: TGTGCCAGCAGGGAGACAGGGTCCTACGAGCAGTACTTC
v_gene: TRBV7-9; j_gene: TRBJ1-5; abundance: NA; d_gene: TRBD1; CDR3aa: CASSSGRQGVLTQHF; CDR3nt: TGTGCCAGCAGCTCTGGGAGACAGGGGGTGTTGACCCAGCATTTT
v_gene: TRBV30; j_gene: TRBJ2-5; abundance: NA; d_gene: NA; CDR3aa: CAWSVSALETQYF; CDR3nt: TGTGCCTGGAGTGTTTCGGCCCTGGAGACCCAGTACTTC
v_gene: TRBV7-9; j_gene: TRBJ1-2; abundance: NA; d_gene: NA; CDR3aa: CASSLVVGVNYGYTF; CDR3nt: TGTGCCAGCAGCTTAGTAGTGGGGGTTAACTATGGCTACACCTTC
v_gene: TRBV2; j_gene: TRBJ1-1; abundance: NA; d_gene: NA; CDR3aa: CASRTSAYTEAFF; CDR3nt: TGTGCCAGCAGGACGTCAGCGTACACTGAAGCTTTCTTT
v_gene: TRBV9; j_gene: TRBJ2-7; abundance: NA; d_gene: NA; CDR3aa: CASSASMSYEQYF; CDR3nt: TGTGCCAGCAGCGCCTCTATGTCCTACGAGCAGTACTTC
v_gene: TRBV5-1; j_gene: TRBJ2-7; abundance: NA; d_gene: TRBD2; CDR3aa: CASSLASRPGGYEQYF; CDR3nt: TGCGCCAGCAGCTTGGCCTCGAGGCCGGGGGGCTACGAGCAGTACTTC
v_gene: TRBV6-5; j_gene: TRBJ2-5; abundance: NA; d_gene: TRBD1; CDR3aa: CASSYPSGGRVTQYF; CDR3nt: TGTGCCAGCAGTTACCCTTCAGGGGGCAGGGTGACCCAGTACTTC
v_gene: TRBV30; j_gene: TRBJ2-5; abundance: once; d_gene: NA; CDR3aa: CAWRHRAIHQETQYF; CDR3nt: TGTGCCTGGAGGCACAGGGCTATCCACCAAGAGACCCAGTACTTC
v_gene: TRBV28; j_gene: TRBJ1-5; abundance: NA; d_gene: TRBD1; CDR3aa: CATEGSGGQPQHF; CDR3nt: TGTGCCACCGAGGGGTCAGGGGGTCAGCCCCAGCATTTT
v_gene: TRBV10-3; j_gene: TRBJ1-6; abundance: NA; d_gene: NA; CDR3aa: CAISPGDNSPLHF; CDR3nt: TGTGCCATCTCCCCGGGGGATAATTCACCCCTCCACTTT
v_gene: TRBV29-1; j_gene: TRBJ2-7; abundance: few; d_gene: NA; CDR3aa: CSVEVAPGHEQYF; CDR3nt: TGCAGCGTTGAAGTTGCCCCGGGTCACGAGCAGTACTTC
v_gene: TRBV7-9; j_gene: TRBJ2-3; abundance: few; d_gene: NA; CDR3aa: CASSFPPAIDTQYF; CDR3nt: TGTGCCAGCAGCTTCCCCCCAGCTATTGATACGCAGTATTTT
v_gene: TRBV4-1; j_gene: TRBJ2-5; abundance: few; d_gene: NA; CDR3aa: CASSFGRLVMEETQYF; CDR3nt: TGCGCCAGCAGCTTCGGTAGACTAGTGATGGAAGAGACCCAGTACTTC
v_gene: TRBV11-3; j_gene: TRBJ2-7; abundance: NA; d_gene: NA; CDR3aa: CASSLRGRDSYEQYF; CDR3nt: TGTGCCAGCAGCTTACGTGGACGGGACTCCTACGAGCAGTACTTC
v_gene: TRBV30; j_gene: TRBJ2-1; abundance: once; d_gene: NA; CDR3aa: CAWSVLGGQFF; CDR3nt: TGTGCCTGGAGTGTACTGGGGGGGCAGTTCTTC
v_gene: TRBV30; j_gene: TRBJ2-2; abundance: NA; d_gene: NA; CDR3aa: CAWSAGIRRGTGELFF; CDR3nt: TGTGCCTGGAGTGCGGGGATTCGGAGGGGCACCGGGGAGCTGTTTTTT
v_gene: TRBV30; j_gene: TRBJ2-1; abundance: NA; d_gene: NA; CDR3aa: CAWSRTPEANEQFF; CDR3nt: TGTGCCTGGAGCCGGACACCCGAGGCCAATGAGCAGTTCTTC
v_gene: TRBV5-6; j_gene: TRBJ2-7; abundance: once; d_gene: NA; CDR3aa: CASSTDVTYEQYF; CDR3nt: TGTGCCAGCAGCACCGACGTAACCTACGAGCAGTACTTC
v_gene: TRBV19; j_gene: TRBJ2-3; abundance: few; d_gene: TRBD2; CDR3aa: CASKTSGAGTDTQYF; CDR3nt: TGTGCCAGCAAGACTAGCGGGGCGGGCACAGATACGCAGTATTTT
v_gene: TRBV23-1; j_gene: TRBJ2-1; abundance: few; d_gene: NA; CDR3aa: CASSQMTAGSYNEQFF; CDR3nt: TGCGCCAGCAGTCAAATGACAGCTGGCTCCTACAATGAGCAGTTCTTC
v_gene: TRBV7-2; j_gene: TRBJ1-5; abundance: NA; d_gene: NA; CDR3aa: CASSLNLGYQPQHF; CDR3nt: TGTGCCAGCAGCTTAAATTTGGGCTATCAGCCCCAGCATTTT
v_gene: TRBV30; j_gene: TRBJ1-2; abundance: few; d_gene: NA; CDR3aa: CAWSVDGPARSFYGYTF; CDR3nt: TGTGCCTGGAGTGTAGATGGGCCAGCCAGGTCTTTCTATGGCTACACCTTC
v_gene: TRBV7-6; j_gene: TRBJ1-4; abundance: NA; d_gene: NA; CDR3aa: CASSLENEKLFF; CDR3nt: TGTGCCAGCAGCTTAGAAAATGAAAAACTGTTTTTT
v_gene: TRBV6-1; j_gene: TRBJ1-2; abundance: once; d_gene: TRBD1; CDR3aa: CASSDFIGQTGGYGYTF; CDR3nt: TGTGCCAGCAGTGATTTCATCGGACAAACAGGGGGCTATGGCTACACCTTC
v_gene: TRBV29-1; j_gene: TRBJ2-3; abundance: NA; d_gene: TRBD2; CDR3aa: CSVEEKRLAPTDTQYF; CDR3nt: TGCAGCGTTGAAGAGAAAAGACTAGCCCCCACAGATACGCAGTATTTT
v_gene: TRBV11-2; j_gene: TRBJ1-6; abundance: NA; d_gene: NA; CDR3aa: CASSLSPGNDNSPLHF; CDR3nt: TGTGCCAGCAGCTTATCCCCAGGGAACGATAATTCACCCCTCCACTTT
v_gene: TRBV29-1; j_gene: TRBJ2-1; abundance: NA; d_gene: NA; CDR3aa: CSVARGRDNEQFF; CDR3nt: TGCAGCGTTGCGCGGGGTCGGGACAATGAGCAGTTCTTC
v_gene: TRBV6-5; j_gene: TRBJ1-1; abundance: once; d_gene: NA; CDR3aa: CASSGGGSRTEAFF; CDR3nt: TGTGCCAGCAGTGGAGGGGGAAGTCGTACTGAAGCTTTCTTT